Sequencing of this TCR beta chain was carried out in a study of cytomegalovirus exposure and HLA in healthy donors. About the research overall: The roughly 120 validation repertoires used the same platform as the 550 to 700 first-cohort repertoires (as reported by a later analysis).

Study-wide results and caveats: Among TCR sequences, most were rare, though some public TCRs appeared in many donors.

The CDR3 extends over 18 amino acids. The germline V gene encodes CDR1 MDHEN and CDR2 SYDVKM. Trimming removed 3 bases from V and 4 bases from J; junction bases left unmatched: 14. The method was immunoSEQ multiplex PCR; TCRdb's version includes in-frame clones alone and lacks a portion of them. The sample comprises tens of thousands of clones, about 93% of which are singletons, and 1.1% rests with the top ten. Points on this clone: Its antigen is not known.

The genes are TRBV28 and TRBJ2-1, with TRBD1 matching over 8 bases. The sample consisted of PBMCs. This clonotype was sampled from a woman aged 25 to 45 in good health and CMV-seropositive. In DNA, the CDR3 is TGTGCCAGCAGTTTCAGGCTCGGGGACAGGCAAACGTACAATGAGCAGTTCTTC. Amino acids: CASSFRLGDRQTYNEQFF.